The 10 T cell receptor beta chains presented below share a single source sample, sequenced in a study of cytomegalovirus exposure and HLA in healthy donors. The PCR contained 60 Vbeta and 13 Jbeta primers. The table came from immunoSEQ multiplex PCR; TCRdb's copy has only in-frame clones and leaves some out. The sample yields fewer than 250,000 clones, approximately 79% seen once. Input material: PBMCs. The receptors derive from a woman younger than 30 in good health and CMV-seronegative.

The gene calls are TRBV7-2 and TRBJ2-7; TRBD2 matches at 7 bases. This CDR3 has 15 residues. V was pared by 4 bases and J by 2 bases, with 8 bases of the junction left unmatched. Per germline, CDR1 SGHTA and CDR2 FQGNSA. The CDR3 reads CASSSNPAGAYEQYF. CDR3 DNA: TGTGCCAGCAGCTCCAACCCGGCGGGAGCCTACGAGCAGTACTTC.

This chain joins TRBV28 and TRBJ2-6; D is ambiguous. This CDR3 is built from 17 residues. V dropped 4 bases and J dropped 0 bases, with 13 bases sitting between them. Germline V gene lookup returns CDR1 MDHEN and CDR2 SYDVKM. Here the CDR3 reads CASSSLSTDSGANVLTF. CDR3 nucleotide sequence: TGTGCCAGCAGTTCGCTCTCTACTGACTCTGGGGCCAACGTCCTGACTTTC.

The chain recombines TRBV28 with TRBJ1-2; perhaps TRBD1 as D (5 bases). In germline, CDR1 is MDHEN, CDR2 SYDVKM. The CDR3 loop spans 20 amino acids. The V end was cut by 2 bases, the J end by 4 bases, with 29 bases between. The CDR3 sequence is CASSLGSRARGQGLGYGYTF. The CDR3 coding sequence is TGTGCCAGCAGTTTAGGAAGTCGGGCGCGGGGCCAGGGTCTTGGCTATGGCTACACCTTC.

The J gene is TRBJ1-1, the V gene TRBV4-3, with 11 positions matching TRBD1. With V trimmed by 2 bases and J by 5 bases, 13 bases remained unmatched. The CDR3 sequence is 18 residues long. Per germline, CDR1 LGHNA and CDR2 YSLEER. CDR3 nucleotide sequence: TGCGCCAGCAGCCAATCCCGGACAGGGGGCGCGTCCGATACTGAAGCTTTCTTT. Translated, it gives CASSQSRTGGASDTEAFF.

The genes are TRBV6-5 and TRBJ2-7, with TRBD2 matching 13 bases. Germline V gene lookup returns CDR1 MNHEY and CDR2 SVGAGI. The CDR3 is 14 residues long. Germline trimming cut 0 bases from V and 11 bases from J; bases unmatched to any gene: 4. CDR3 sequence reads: CASSYSIGTSGEYF. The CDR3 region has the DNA TGTGCCAGCAGTTACTCGATCGGGACTAGCGGGGAGTACTTC.

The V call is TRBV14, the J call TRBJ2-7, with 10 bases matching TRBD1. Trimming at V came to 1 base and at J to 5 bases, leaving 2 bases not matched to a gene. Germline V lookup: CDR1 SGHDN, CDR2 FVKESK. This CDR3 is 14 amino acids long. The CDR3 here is CASSQVGQGDEQYF. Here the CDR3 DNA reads TGTGCCAGCAGCCAAGTCGGACAGGGGGACGAGCAGTACTTC.

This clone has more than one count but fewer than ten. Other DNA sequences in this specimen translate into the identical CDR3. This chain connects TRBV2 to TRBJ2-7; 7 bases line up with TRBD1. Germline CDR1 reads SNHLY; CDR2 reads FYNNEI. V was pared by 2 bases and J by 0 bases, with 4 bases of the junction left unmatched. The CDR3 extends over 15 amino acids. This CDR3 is CASSERTGRSYEQYF. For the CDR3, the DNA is TGTGCCAGCAGTGAACGGACAGGCCGCTCCTACGAGCAGTACTTC.

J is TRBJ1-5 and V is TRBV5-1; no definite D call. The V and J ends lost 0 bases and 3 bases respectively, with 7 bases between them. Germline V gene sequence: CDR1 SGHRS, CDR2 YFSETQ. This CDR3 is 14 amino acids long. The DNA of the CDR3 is TGCGCCAGCAGCTTGGGTCAGGTCAATCAGCCCCAGCATTTT. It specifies CASSLGQVNQPQHF.

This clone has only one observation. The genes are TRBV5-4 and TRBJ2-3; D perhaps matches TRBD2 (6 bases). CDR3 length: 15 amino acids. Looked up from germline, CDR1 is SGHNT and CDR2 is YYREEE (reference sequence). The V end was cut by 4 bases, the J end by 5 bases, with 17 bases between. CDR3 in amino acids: CASSPPRGVVDTQYF. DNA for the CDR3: TGTGCCAGCAGCCCCCCCCGCGGGGTGGTAGATACGCAGTATTTT.

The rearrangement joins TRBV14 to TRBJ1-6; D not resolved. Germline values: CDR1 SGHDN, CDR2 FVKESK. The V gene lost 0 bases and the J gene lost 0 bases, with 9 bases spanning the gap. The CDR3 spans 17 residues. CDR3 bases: TGTGCCAGCAGCCAAGAGGGGAGGAGCTCCTATAATTCACCCCTCCACTTT. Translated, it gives CASSQEGRSSYNSPLHF.